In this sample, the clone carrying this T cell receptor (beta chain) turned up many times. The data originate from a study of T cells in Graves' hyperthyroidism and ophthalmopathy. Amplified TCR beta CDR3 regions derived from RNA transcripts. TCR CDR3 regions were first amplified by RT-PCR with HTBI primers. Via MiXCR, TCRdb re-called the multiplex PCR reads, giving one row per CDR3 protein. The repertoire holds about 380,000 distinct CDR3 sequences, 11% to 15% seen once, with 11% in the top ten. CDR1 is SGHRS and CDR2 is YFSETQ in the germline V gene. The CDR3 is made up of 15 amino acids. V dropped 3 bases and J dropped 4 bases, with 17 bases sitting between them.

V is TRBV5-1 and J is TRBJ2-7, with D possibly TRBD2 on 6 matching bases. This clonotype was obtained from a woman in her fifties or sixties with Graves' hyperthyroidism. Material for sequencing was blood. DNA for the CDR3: TGCGCCAGCAGCTCCCGGGACTTCCCCTCATACGAGCAGTACTTC. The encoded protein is CASSSRDFPSYEQYF.